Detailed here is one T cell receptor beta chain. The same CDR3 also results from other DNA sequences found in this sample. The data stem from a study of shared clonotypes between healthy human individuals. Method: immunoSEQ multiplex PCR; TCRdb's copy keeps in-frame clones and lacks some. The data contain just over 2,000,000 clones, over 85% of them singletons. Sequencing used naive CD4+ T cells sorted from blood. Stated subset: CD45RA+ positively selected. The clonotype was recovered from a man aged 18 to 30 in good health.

DNA of the CDR3: TGCGCCAGCAGCTCCGGGGCCGGAGAGACCCAGTACTTC. It codes for CASSSGAGETQYF. V gene TRBV5-1 combines with J gene TRBJ2-5, with D possibly being TRBD1 or TRBD2 (5 bases each). This CDR3 has 13 amino acids. Germline V gene data show CDR1 as SGHRS and CDR2 as YFSETQ. V lost 3 bases to trimming and J lost 4 bases, with 10 bases between them.